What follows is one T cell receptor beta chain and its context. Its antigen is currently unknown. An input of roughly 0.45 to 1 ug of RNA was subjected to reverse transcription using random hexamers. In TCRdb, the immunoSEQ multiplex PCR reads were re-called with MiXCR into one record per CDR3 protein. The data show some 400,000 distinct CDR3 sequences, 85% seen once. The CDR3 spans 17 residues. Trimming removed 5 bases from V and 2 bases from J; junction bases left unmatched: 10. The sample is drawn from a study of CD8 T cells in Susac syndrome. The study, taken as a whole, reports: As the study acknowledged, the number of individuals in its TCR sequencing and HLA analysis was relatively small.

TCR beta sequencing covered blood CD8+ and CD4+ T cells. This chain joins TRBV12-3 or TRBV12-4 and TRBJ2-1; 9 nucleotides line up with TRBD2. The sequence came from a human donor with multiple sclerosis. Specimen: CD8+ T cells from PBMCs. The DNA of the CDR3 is TGTGCCAGCAGTCCCCGGGGGGCGGGAGGGACCTACAATGAGCAGTTCTTC. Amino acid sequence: CASSPRGAGGTYNEQFF.